This T cell receptor (beta chain) came from a study of CD8 T cells in ankylosing spondylitis (dated by TCRdb to about 2017). At the level of the whole study: T cell receptor beta repertoires were profiled in healthy donors and ankylosing spondylitis patients so that disease-linked TCR variants could be found. The full study cohort was made up of about two dozen ankylosing spondylitis patients and 108 healthy donors. Peripheral blood samples were taken, and synovial fluid was additionally collected from ankylosing spondylitis patients. On the study overall, not on this receptor specifically: Blood from ankylosing spondylitis patients appeared to be characterized by a TCR beta motif made up of several highly homologous amino acid variants. Some motif variants had previously been reported in the synovial fluid and blood of reactive arthritis patients, which suggests shared mechanisms of disease initiation. According to the report, matched synovial fluid samples from ankylosing spondylitis patients were significantly enriched for the disease-linked clones. The disease-linked clones had a CD8+ phenotype and were found at relatively low frequencies in peripheral blood.

This sample was sequenced with an Illumina HiSeq 2500. TCR beta libraries were prepared by quantitative 5'-RACE with molecular barcodes. On the study's bioinformatics: A new computational method, built on a probabilistic model of VDJ rearrangement, was used to identify disease-linked TCR variants. TCRdb applied fastp at Q25 and MiXCR to the public reads, then kept only in-frame beta chains. Each record represents a unique CDR3 protein, reported with the most common genes and DNA among its rows. TCRdb, rather than the study authors, made the V and J calls. The sample table holds 700,000 to 850,000 distinct CDR3 sequences, of which around 11% were seen once. The top ten clonotypes cover about 0.49% of the sample. The germline V gene (reference sequence) gives CDR1 as SEHNR and CDR2 as FQNEAQ. Its CDR3 holds 12 amino acids, cysteine through phenylalanine. Left in the record is the CDR3 DNA by itself, 36 bases read in frame from the first base. The V end gives up 5 bases and the J end 9 bases, leaving 4 bases in the junction not matched to a gene.

This clonotype was seen a few times. Its antigen is currently not known. No per-base quality is available; no much larger clone lies one base away. Sequencing was performed on blood, either unsorted or a sorted T cell fraction (not recorded which). The V and J segments used are TRBV7-9 and TRBJ2-1, with 7 junctional bases fitting TRBD2. This receptor was obtained from a male donor with ankylosing spondylitis. The CDR3 region: CASSPRGVEQFF. At the DNA level, the sequence is TGTGCCAGCAGCCCCCGGGGGGTTGAGCAGTTCTTC.